This is a list of T cell receptor beta chains from one sample in a study of blood T cells in healthy people across ages. MiXCR was run by TCRdb on the 5' RACE reads, yielding one entry per CDR3 protein. The sample records more than 650,000 distinct CDR3 sequences, roughly 20% being singletons. Sequencing used blood. The receptors were gathered from a man between 65 and 85 years old in good health. Each CDR3 is given with its conserved first and last residue.

V gene,J gene,CDR3 protein
TRBV20-1,TRBJ2-5,CSARSGLAGVQTQYF
TRBV30,TRBJ2-5,CASKREIDQETQYF
TRBV20-1,TRBJ2-7,CSAPGQGAYEQYF
TRBV2,TRBJ1-1,CASRLQGLGSTEAFF
TRBV20-1,TRBJ2-1,CSAKTSADEQFF
TRBV24-1,TRBJ2-1,CATKSTLNNEQFF
TRBV27,-,CASSLSLGTGGYEQFF
TRBV5-1,TRBJ1-1,CASSHGTGAEAFF
TRBV28,TRBJ2-5,CASSPALAGGYQETQYF
TRBV12-3/TRBV12-4,TRBJ2-1,CASSLTSGRNNEQFF
TRBV20-1,TRBJ2-7,CSALSGQDYEQYF
TRBV19,TRBJ1-2,CASSNWRGSQEGYGYTF
TRBV24-1,TRBJ2-5,CATSDSRVGETQYF
TRBV7-8,TRBJ2-3,CASSSGLAGVADTQYF
TRBV12-3/TRBV12-4,-,CASSFAGALPYEQYF
TRBV5-1,TRBJ2-1,CASSTSPSGTMNYEQFF
TRBV27,-,CASSLSGLAPYNEQFF
TRBV3-1,TRBJ2-1,CASSQAGKTYNEQFF
TRBV28,TRBJ2-1,CASSLIRVENEQFF
TRBV24-1,TRBJ1-2,CATPLGTGYGYTF
TRBV30,TRBJ1-4,CAWRRQGSEKLFF
TRBV25-1,TRBJ2-5,CASSEGSGGKETQYF